The present entry profiles one T cell receptor beta chain with its context. Its target is unknown. From germline, CDR1 is LGHDT and CDR2 YNNKEL (reference sequence). The CDR3 has 14 amino acids. Trimming pared 4 bases from V and 4 bases from J, leaving 10 bases between. The assay was immunoSEQ multiplex PCR, and TCRdb's table has in-frame clones only and misses some. The sample contains about 110,000 clones, 88% of which appear only once. The data were obtained in a study of T cell responses to AZD1222 COVID-19 vaccine. Study results and limitations: A rise in Spike-specific TCR breadth and depth followed two AZD1222 doses.

This receptor was taken from an adult in good health. The sample consisted of peripheral blood, taken on day 0 of AZD1222 vaccination. The chain has TRBV3-1 (or the pseudogene TRBV3-2) and TRBJ2-2; no firm D call. This CDR3 is CASSPLYSTGELFF. DNA of the CDR3: TGTGCCAGCAGCCCCCTCTACAGCACCGGGGAGCTGTTTTTT.